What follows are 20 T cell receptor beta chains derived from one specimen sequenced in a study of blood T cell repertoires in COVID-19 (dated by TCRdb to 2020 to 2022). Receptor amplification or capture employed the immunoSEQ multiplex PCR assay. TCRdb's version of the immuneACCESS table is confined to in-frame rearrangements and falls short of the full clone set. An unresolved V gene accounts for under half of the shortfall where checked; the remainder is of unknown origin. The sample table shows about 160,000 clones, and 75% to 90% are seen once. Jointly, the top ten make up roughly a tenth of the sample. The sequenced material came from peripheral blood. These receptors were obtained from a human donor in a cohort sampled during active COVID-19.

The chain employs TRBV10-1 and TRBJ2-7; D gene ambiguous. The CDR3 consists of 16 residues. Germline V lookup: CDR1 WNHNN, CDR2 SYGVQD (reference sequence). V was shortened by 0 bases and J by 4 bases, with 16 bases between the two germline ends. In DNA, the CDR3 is TGCGCCAGCAGTGAGTCAGGTGCGCAGGAAATGTACGAGCAGTACTTC. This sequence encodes CASSESGAQEMYEQYF.

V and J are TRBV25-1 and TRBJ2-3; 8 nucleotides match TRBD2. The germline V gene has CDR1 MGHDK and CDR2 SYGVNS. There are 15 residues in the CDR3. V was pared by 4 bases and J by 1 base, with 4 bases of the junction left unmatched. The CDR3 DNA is TGTGCCAGCAGTGTTGCGGGGGGTGGCACAGATACGCAGTATTTT. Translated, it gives CASSVAGGGTDTQYF.

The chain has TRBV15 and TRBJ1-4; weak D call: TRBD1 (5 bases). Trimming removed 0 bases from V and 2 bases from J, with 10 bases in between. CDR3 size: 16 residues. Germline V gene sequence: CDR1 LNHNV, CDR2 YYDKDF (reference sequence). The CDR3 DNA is TGTGCCACCAGCAGAGATATCGGGGGGACTAATGAAAAACTGTTTTTT. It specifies CATSRDIGGTNEKLFF.

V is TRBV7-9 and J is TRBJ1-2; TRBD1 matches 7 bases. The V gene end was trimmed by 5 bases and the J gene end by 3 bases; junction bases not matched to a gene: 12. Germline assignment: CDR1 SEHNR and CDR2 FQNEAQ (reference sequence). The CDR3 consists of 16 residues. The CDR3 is CASSPRDSRLHYGYTF. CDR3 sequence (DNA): TGTGCCAGCAGCCCCCGGGACAGCAGGCTCCACTATGGCTACACCTTC.

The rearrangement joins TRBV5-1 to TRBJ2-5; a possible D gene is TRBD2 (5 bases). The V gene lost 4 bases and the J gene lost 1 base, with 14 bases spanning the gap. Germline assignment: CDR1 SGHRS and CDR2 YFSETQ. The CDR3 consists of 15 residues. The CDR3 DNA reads TGCGCCAGCAGCCTGATCCCGGGGAGCCAAGAGACCCAGTACTTC. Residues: CASSLIPGSQETQYF.

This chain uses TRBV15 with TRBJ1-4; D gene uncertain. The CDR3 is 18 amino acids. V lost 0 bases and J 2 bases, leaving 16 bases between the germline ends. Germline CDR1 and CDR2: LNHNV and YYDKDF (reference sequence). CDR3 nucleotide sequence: TGTGCCACCAGCAGAGACCCCGTTGTGGGCCCGACTAATGAAAAACTGTTTTTT. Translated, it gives CATSRDPVVGPTNEKLFF.

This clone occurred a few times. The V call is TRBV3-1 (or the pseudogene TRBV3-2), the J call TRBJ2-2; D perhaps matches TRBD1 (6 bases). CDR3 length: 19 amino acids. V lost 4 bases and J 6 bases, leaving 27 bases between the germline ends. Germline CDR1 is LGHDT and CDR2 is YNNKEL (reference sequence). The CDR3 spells CASSPLSGGSGARSGELFF. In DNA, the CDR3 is TGTGCCAGCAGCCCGTTAAGTGGGGGCTCAGGGGCTCGCTCCGGGGAGCTGTTTTTT.

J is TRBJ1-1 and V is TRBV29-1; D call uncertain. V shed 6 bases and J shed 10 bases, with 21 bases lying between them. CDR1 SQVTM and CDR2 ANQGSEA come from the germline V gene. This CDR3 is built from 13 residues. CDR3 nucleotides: TGCAGCGTCTTCGACCGGGCGGGTCTTGGAGCTTTCTTT. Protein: CSVFDRAGLGAFF.

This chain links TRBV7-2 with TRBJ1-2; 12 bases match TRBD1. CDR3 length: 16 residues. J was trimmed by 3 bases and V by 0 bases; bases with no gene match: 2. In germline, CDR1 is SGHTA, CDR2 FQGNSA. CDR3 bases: TGTGCCAGCAGCTTAGCGGGACAGGGGGCTGACTATGGCTACACCTTC. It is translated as CASSLAGQGADYGYTF.

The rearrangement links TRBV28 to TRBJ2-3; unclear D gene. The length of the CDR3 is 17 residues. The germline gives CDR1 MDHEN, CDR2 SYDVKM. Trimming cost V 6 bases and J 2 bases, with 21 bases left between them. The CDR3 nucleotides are TGTGCCAGCAGCCCACGGTCCCGCCAAGCTAACACAGATACGCAGTATTTT. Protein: CASSPRSRQANTDTQYF. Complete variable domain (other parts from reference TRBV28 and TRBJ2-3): DVKVTQSSRYLVKRTGEKVFLECVQDMDHENMFWYRQDPGLGLRLIYFSYDVKMKEKGDIPEGYSVSREKKERFSLILESASTNQTSMYLCASSPRSRQANTDTQYFGPGTRLTVL.

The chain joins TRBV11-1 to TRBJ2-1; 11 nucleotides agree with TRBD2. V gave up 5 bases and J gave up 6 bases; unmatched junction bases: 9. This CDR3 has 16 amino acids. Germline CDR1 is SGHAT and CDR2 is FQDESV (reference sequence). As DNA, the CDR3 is TGTGCCAGCAGCCCCCCGCTAGCGGGAGGTTTCAATGAGCAGTTCTTC. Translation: CASSPPLAGGFNEQFF.

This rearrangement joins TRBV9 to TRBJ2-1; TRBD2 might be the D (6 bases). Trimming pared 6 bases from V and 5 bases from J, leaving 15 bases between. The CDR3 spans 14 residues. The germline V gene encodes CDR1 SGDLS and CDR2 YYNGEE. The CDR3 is CASTPREANNEQFF. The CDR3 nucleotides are TGTGCCAGCACCCCTAGGGAGGCTAACAATGAGCAGTTCTTC. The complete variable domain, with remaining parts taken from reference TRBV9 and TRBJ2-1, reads DSGVTQTPKHLITATGQRVTLRCSPRSGDLSVYWYQQSLDQGLQFLIQYYNGEERAKGNILERFSAQQFPDLHSELNLSSLELGDSALYFCASTPREANNEQFFGPGTRLTVL.

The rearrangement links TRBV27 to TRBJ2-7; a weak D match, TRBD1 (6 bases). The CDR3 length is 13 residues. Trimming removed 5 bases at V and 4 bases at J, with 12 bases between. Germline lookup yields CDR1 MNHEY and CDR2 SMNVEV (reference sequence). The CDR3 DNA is TGTGCCAGCAGTCCCCTCCAGGGGTACGAGCAGTACTTC. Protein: CASSPLQGYEQYF.

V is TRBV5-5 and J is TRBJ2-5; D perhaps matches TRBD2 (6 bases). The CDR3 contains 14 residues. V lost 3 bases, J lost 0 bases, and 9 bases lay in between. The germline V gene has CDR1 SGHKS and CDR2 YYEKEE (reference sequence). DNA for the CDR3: TGTGCCAGCAGCTGGGGGGACTACCAAGAGACCCAGTACTTC. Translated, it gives CASSWGDYQETQYF.

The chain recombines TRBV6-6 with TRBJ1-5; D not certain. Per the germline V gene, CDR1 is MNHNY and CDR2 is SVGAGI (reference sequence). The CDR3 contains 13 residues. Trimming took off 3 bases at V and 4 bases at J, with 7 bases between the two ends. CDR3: CASSYGSNQPQHF. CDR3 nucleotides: TGTGCCAGCAGTTATGGCAGTAATCAGCCCCAGCATTTT.

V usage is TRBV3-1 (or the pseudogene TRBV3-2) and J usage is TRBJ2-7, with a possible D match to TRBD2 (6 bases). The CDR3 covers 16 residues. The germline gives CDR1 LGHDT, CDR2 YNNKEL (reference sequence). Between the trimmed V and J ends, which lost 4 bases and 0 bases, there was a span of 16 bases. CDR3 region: CASSRYGTAPSYEQYF. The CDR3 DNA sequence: TGTGCCAGCAGCCGGTACGGGACTGCCCCCTCCTACGAGCAGTACTTC.

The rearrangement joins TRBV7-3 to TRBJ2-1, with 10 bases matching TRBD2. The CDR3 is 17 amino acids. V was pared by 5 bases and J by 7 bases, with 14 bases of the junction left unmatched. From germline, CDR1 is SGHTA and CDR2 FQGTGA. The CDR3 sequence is CASSQAQTSGKRNEQFF. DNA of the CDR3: TGTGCCAGCAGCCAGGCCCAAACTAGCGGGAAAAGGAATGAGCAGTTCTTC. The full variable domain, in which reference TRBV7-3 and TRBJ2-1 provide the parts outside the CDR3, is GAGVSQTPSNKVTEKGKYVELRCDPISGHTALYWYRQSLGQGPEFLIYFQGTGAADDSGLPNDRFFAVRPEGSVSTLKIQRTERGDSAVYLCASSQAQTSGKRNEQFFGPGTRLTVL.

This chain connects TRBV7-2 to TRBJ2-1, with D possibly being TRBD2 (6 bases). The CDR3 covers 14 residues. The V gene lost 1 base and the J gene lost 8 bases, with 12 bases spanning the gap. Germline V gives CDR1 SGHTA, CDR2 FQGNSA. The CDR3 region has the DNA TGTGCCAGCAGCTTAGACGGAGGGCCCTATGAGCAGTTCTTC. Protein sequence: CASSLDGGPYEQFF.

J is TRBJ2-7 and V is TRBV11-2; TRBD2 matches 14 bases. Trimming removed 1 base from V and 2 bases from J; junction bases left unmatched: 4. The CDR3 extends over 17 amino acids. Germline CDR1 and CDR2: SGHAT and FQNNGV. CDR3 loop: CASSLAGTSGSPYEQYF. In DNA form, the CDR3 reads TGTGCCAGCAGCTTAGCCGGGACTAGCGGGAGCCCCTACGAGCAGTACTTC.

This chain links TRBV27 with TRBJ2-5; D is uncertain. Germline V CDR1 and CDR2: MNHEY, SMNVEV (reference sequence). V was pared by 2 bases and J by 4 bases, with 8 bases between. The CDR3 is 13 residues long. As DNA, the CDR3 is TGTGCCAGCAGTTTACAGTACCGAGAGACCCAGTACTTC. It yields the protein CASSLQYRETQYF.